This T cell receptor (beta chain) comes out of a study of technical replicates of blood from four donors. Sequencing used immunoSEQ multiplex PCR; TCRdb keeps in-frame clones, though not all of them. The sample has approximately 73,000 clones, 93% seen once. The CDR3 totals 18 residues. V was cut by 3 bases and J by 1 base, with 20 bases left in between. CDR1 and CDR2 from the germline V gene are LGHNA and YNFKEQ. J is TRBJ2-3 and V is TRBV4-2; perhaps TRBD2 as D (6 bases). This TCR derives from a human donor in good health. The specimen sequenced was T cells isolated from PBMCs. The CDR3 sequence is CASSQEFWTTGGTDTQYF. The CDR3, as DNA: TGTGCCAGCAGCCAGGAGTTTTGGACTACAGGTGGCACAGATACGCAGTATTTT.